Listed here are 13 T cell receptor beta chains from one sample, sequenced in a study of lymphopenia after photon versus proton radiotherapy (dated by TCRdb to the late 2010s). The library came from the immunoSEQ multiplex PCR assay. Held by TCRdb, this immuneACCESS table contains in-frame sequences only and omits some clones. Under half of the omission traces to an unresolved V gene where checked; the cause of the rest is unknown. The sample has 65,000 to 70,000 clones on record, just over 90% of them singletons. Of the sample, less than 3.5% is held by the ten largest clones. Here the sequenced sample was peripheral blood, taken from a patient treated with photon-based radiotherapy. All receptors derive from a woman in her 70s with pancreatic cancer.

V is TRBV10-3 and J is TRBJ2-3; 9 bases match TRBD2. The CDR3 extends over 14 amino acids. Unmatched junction bases numbered 5, after V lost 10 bases and J lost 0 bases. Germline V gene sequence: CDR1 ENHRY, CDR2 SYGVKD. Here the CDR3 reads CATRLAASTDTQYF. CDR3 bases: TGTGCCACTCGACTAGCGGCTAGCACAGATACGCAGTATTTT.

This chain connects TRBV28 to TRBJ2-3, with a possible D match to TRBD1 (6 bases). V lost 6 bases and J 4 bases, leaving 11 bases between the germline ends. Looked up from germline, CDR1 is MDHEN and CDR2 is SYDVKM. The CDR3 length is 13 residues. CDR3 DNA: TGTGCCAGCAGGACAGGAATCTCAGATACGCAGTATTTT. This gives the protein CASRTGISDTQYF. Looking up the rest from reference TRBV28 and TRBJ2-3 gives the full variable domain: DVKVTQSSRYLVKRTGEKVFLECVQDMDHENMFWYRQDPGLGLRLIYFSYDVKMKEKGDIPEGYSVSREKKERFSLILESASTNQTSMYLCASRTGISDTQYFGPGTRLTVL.

This rearrangement joins TRBV2 to TRBJ1-4; TRBD1 might be the D (6 bases). V was shortened by 7 bases and J by 6 bases, with 9 bases between the two germline ends. There are 12 residues in the CDR3. Germline V gene lookup returns CDR1 SNHLY and CDR2 FYNNEI. Here the CDR3 reads CASKGVDEKLFF. In DNA form, the CDR3 reads TGTGCCAGCAAGGGGGTTGATGAAAAACTGTTTTTT.

The chain has TRBV28 and TRBJ2-3; 14 bases match TRBD2. The junction had 6 bases not matched to a gene; V was cut back by 3 bases and J by 4 bases. Germline CDR1 and CDR2: MDHEN and SYDVKM. This CDR3 is built from 17 residues. CDR3 region: CASSFPVGLAGADTQYF. CDR3 sequence (DNA): TGTGCCAGCAGTTTCCCCGTGGGACTAGCGGGAGCAGATACGCAGTATTTT.

The V call is TRBV6-5, the J call TRBJ2-3; no reliable D call. The CDR3 has 13 residues. Looked up from germline, CDR1 is MNHEY and CDR2 is SVGAGI. V lost 5 bases and J lost 5, with 11 bases in between. The CDR3 sequence: CASSPRKGDTQYF. The CDR3 bases are TGTGCCAGCAGTCCTCGGAAGGGAGATACGCAGTATTTT.

The rearrangement links TRBV11-2 to TRBJ2-2; 10 nucleotides align to TRBD2. CDR1 is SGHAT and CDR2 is FQNNGV in the germline V gene. V was clipped by 0 bases and J by 5 bases; unmatched bases: 9. The CDR3 length is 18 residues. In DNA, the CDR3 is TGTGCCAGCAGCTTAGATTGGTCAGGACTAGCGGTAACCGGGGAGCTGTTTTTT. It translates to CASSLDWSGLAVTGELFF.

This chain links TRBV30 with TRBJ2-2; D is undetermined. The CDR3 length is 14 residues. CDR1 is GTSNPN and CDR2 is SVGIG in the germline V gene (reference sequence). V lost 0 bases and J 8 bases, leaving 13 bases between the germline ends. Here the CDR3 DNA reads TGTGCCTGGAGTGTCGGCTTGGCTCCGGGGGAGCTGTTTTTT. It yields the protein CAWSVGLAPGELFF.

V usage is TRBV28 and J usage is TRBJ2-4, with 7 bases that match TRBD1. V dropped 6 bases and J dropped 1; count of bases not matched to a gene: 9. CDR1 is MDHEN and CDR2 is SYDVKM in the germline V gene. This CDR3 spans 16 amino acids. The DNA of the CDR3 is TGTGCCAGCAGAAGATCAGGGGGTTTGGCCAAAAACATTCAGTACTTC. It is translated as CASRRSGGLAKNIQYF. Full variable domain (missing parts from reference TRBV28 and TRBJ2-4): DVKVTQSSRYLVKRTGEKVFLECVQDMDHENMFWYRQDPGLGLRLIYFSYDVKMKEKGDIPEGYSVSREKKERFSLILESASTNQTSMYLCASRRSGGLAKNIQYFGAGTRLSVL.

The genes are TRBV5-4 and TRBJ2-7; 7 nucleotides agree with TRBD2. From germline, CDR1 is SGHNT and CDR2 YYREEE (reference sequence). Losses at the gene ends were 4 bases for V and 7 bases for J; bases not matched to a gene: 14. This CDR3 spans 15 amino acids. The CDR3 here is CASSQAPNLAAEQYF. CDR3 nucleotides: TGTGCCAGCAGCCAAGCCCCGAACCTAGCGGCGGAGCAGTACTTC.

The gene calls are TRBV4-2 and TRBJ2-5; D possibly uses TRBD1 or TRBD2 (7 bases each). V was shortened by 4 bases and J by 5 bases, with 17 bases between the two germline ends. There are 15 residues in the CDR3. CDR1 and CDR2 (germline): LGHNA, YNFKEQ. The CDR3 region is CASSPRRGRGETQYF. The CDR3 DNA is TGTGCCAGCAGCCCCCGTAGGGGGCGGGGGGAGACCCAGTACTTC.

This clone came up once. The chain recombines TRBV5-6 with TRBJ2-1; D perhaps matches TRBD2 (5 bases). Germline V CDR1 and CDR2: SGHDT, YYEEEE. The CDR3 is 14 amino acids. V lost 5 bases and J 5 bases, leaving 14 bases between the germline ends. The CDR3 DNA is TGTGCCAGCAGAGTTTTGGACTTCGACAATGAGCAGTTCTTC. It encodes CASRVLDFDNEQFF. Variable domain in full (rest from reference TRBV5-6 and TRBJ2-1): DAGVTQSPTHLIKTRGQQVTLRCSPKSGHDTVSWYQQALGQGPQFIFQYYEEEERQRGNFPDRFSGHQFPNYSSELNVNALLLGDSALYLCASRVLDFDNEQFFGPGTRLTVL.

The gene calls are TRBV4-3 and TRBJ2-7; 15 bases map to TRBD2. Germline V gene lookup returns CDR1 LGHNA and CDR2 YSLEER. Trimming removed 3 bases from V and 6 bases from J; junction bases left unmatched: 9. The CDR3 totals 17 residues. CDR3 in DNA: TGCGCCAGCAGCCATGAACCGGGACTAGCGGGAGGACGCGAGCAGTACTTC. Translating it yields CASSHEPGLAGGREQYF.

The rearrangement joins TRBV9 to TRBJ2-5; 12 bases line up with TRBD2. CDR1 and CDR2 (germline): SGDLS, YYNGEE. The CDR3 has 14 amino acids. J lost 5 bases, V lost 5 bases, and 4 bases had no gene match. The CDR3 coding sequence is TGTGCCAGCAGTAGACTAGCGGGAGAGGAGACCCAGTACTTC. Translating it yields CASSRLAGEETQYF.